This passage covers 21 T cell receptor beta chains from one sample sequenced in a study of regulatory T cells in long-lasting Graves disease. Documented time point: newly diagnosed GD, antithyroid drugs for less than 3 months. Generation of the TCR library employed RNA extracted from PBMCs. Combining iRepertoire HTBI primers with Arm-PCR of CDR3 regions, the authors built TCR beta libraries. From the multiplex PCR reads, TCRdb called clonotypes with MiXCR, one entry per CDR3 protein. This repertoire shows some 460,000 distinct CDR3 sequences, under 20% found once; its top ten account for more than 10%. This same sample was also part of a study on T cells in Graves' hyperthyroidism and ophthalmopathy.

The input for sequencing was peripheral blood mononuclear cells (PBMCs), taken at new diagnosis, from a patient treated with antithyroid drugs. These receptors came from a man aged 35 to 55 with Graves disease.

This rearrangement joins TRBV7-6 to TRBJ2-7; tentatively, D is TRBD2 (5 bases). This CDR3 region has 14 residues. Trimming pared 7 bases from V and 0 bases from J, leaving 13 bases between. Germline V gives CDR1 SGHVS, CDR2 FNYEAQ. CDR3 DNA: TGTGCCAGCATACCGGGAAGGAGCTCCTACGAGCAGTACTTC. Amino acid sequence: CASIPGRSSYEQYF.

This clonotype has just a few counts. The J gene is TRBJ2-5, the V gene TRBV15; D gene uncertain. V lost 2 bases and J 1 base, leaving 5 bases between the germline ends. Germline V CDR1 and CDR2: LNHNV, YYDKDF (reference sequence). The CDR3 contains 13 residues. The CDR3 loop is CATSRSSQETQYF. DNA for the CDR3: TGTGCCACCAGCAGATCCAGCCAAGAGACCCAGTACTTC.

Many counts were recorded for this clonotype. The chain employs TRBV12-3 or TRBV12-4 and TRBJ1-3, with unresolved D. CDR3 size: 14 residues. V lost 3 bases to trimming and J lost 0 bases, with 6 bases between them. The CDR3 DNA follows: TGTGCCAGCAGTTTCTTTGGCTCTGGAAACACCATATATTTT. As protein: CASSFFGSGNTIYF.

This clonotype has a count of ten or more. The CDR3 spells CASSPNRDWTSSSYEQYF. CDR3 in DNA: TGTGCCAGCAGCCCGAACCGCGATTGGACATCGAGCTCCTACGAGCAGTACTTC. The chain combines TRBV27 with TRBJ2-7, with D tentatively TRBD1 (5 bases). The germline V and J ends were trimmed by 6 bases and 0 bases, with 24 bases remaining between them. The CDR3 spans 18 residues. The germline gives CDR1 MNHEY, CDR2 SMNVEV (reference sequence).

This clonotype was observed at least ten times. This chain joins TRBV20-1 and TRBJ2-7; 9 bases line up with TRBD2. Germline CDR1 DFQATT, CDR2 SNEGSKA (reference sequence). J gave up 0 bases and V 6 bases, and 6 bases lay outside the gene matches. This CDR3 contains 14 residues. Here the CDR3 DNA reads TGCAGTGCGATGAGCGGGGGGAGCTCCTACGAGCAGTACTTC. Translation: CSAMSGGSSYEQYF.

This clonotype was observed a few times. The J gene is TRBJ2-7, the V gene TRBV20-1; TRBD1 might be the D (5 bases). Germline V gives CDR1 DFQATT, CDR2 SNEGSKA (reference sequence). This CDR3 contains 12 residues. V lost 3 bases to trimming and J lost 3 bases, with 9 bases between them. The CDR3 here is CSARKGNYEQYF. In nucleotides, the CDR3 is TGCAGTGCTAGGAAGGGGAACTACGAGCAGTACTTC.

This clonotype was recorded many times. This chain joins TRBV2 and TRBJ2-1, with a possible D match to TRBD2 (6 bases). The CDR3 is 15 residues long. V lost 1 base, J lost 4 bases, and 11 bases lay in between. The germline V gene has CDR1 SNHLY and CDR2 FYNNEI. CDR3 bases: TGTGCCAGCAGTGAAGGGATAGCGGTGTACAATGAGCAGTTCTTC. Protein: CASSEGIAVYNEQFF.

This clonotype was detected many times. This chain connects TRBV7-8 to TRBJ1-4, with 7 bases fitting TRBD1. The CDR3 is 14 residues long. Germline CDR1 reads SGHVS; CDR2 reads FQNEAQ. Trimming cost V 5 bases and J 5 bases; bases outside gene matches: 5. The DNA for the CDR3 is TGTGCCAGCAGCCGACAGGGCCTCAATGAAAAACTGTTTTTT. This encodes CASSRQGLNEKLFF.

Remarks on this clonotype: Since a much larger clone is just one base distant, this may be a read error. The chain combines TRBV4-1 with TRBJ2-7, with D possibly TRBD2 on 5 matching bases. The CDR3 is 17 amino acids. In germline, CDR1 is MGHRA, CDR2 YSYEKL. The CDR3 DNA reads TGCGCCAGCAGCCATGCCACATCGACTAAGTCACCCTACGAGCAGTGCTTC. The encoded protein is CASSHATSTKSPYEQCF.

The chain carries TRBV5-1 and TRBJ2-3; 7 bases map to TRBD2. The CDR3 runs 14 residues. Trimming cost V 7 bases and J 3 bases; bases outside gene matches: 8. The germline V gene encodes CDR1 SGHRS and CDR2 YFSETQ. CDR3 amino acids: CASGRGSLTDTQYF. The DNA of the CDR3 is TGCGCCAGCGGCCGCGGGAGTCTGACAGATACGCAGTATTTT.

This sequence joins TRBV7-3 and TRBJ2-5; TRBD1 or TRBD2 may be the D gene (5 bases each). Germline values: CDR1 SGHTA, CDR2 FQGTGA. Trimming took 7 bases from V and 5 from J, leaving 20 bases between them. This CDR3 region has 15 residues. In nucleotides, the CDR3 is TGTGCCAGCACCACCTCTCTTGGGGGTCGGGAGACCCAGTACTTC. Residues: CASTTSLGGRETQYF. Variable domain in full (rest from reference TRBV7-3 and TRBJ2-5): GAGVSQTPSNKVTEKGKYVELRCDPISGHTALYWYRQSLGQGPEFLIYFQGTGAADDSGLPNDRFFAVRPEGSVSTLKIQRTERGDSAVYLCASTTSLGGRETQYFGPGTRLLVL.

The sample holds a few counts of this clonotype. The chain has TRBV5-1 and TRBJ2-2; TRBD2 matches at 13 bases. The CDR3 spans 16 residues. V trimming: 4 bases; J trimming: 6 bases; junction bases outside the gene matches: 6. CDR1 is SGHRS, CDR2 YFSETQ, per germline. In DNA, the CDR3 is TGCGCCAGCAGCCTGAGGACTAGCGGGAGTTCCGGGGAGCTGTTTTTT. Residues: CASSLRTSGSSGELFF.

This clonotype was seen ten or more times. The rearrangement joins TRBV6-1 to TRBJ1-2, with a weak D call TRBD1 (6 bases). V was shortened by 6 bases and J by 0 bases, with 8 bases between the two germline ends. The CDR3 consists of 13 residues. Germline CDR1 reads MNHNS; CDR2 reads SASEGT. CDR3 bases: TGTGCCAGCAGCCGGACAGCTAACTATGGCTACACCTTC. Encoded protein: CASSRTANYGYTF.

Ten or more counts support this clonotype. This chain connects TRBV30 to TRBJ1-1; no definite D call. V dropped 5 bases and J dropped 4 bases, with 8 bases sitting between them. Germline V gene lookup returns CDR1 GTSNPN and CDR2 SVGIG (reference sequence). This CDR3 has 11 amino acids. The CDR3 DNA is TGTGCCTGGTCTGATCTCACTGAAGCTTTCTTT. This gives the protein CAWSDLTEAFF. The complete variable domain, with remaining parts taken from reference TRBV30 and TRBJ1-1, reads SQTIHQWPATLVQPVGSPLSLECTVEGTSNPNLYWYRQAAGRGLQLLFYSVGIGQISSEVPQNLSASRPQDRQFILSSKKLLLSDSGFYLCAWSDLTEAFFGQGTRLTVV.

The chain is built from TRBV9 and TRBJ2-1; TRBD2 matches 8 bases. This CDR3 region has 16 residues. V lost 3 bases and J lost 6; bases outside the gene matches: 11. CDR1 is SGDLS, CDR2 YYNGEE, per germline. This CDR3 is CASSAHGGAGANEQFF. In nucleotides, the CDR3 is TGTGCCAGCAGCGCCCACGGGGGGGCGGGAGCCAATGAGCAGTTCTTC.

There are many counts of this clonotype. This CDR3 is CASSLSYRDTQYF. CDR3 in DNA: TGTGCCAGCAGCTTATCCTACCGGGATACGCAGTATTTT. J is TRBJ2-3 and V is TRBV7-3; D gene uncertain. The V end lost 2 bases, the J end lost 6 bases, and 9 bases lay between the germline ends. The CDR3 contains 13 residues. Germline V gene sequence: CDR1 SGHTA, CDR2 FQGTGA.

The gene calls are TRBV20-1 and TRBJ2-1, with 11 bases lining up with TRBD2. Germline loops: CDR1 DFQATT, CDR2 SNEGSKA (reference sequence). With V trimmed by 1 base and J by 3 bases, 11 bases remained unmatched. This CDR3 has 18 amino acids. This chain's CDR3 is CSARVEGSGRAVYNEQFF. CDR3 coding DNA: TGCAGTGCTAGAGTTGAGGGTAGCGGGAGGGCCGTCTACAATGAGCAGTTCTTC.

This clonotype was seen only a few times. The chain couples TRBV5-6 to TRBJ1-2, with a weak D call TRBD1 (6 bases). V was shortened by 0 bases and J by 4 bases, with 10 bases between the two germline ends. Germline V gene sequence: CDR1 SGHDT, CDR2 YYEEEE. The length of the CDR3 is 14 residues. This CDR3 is CASSLEGVGYGYTF. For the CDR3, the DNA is TGTGCCAGCAGCTTGGAGGGGGTCGGCTATGGCTACACCTTC.

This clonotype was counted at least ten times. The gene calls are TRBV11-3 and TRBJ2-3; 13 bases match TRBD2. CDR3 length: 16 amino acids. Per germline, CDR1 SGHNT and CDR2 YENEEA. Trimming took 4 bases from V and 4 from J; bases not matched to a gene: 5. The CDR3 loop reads CASSSRTSGRPDTQYF. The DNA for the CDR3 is TGTGCCAGCAGCTCTCGGACTAGCGGGAGACCAGATACGCAGTATTTT.

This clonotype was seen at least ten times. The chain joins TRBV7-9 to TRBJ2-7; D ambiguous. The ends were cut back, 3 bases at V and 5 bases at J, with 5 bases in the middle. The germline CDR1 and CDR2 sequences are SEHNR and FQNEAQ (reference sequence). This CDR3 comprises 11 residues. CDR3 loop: CASSLRNEQYF. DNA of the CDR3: TGTGCCAGCAGCTTGAGAAACGAGCAGTACTTC.

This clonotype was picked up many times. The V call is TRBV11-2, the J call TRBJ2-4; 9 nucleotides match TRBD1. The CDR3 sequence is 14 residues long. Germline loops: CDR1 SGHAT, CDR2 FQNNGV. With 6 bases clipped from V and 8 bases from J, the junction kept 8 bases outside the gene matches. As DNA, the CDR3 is TGTGCCAGCAGGCAGGACAGGGGTATGCACATTCAGTACTTC. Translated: CASRQDRGMHIQYF.